These 26 T cell receptor beta chains were all obtained from the same sample, sequenced in a study of shared clonotypes between healthy human individuals. Assay used: immunoSEQ multiplex PCR; TCRdb lists only in-frame clones, some missing. The sample yields about 1.1 million clones, approximately 80% seen once. The sequenced sample consisted of memory CD4+ T cells from PBMCs. The subset was: CD45RA-negative fraction. Receptor source: a man between 18 and 29 years old in good health. Some clones in this sample may be carry-over from other donors' samples.

The chain recombines TRBV29-1 with TRBJ2-7; TRBD1 is a possible D gene (7 bases). V was clipped by 7 bases and J by 0 bases, with 10 bases between them. CDR3 size: 12 residues. In germline, CDR1 is SQVTM, CDR2 ANQGSEA. The CDR3 nucleotides read TGCAGCGCGGGGGACAGCTCCTACGAGCAGTACTTC. It specifies CSAGDSSYEQYF.

As concerns this clone: A much larger clone differs from this one at a single base, so this may be a read error. V usage is TRBV5-6 and J usage is TRBJ1-3, with unresolved D. V gave up 0 bases and J gave up 3 bases, with 4 bases separating them. CDR3 length: 13 amino acids. Germline lookup yields CDR1 SGHDT and CDR2 YYEEEE. The CDR3 bases are TGTGCCAGCAGCTTGGGGCGTGGAAACACCATATATTTT. Its protein is CASSLGRGNTIYF.

V and J are TRBV30 and TRBJ1-4; D gene uncertain. This CDR3 region has 12 residues. CDR1 GTSNPN and CDR2 SVGIG come from the germline V gene (reference sequence). The V gene lost 1 base and the J gene lost 5 bases, with 5 bases spanning the gap. Here the CDR3 reads CAWSGPNEKLFF. As DNA, the CDR3 is TGTGCCTGGAGTGGACCCAATGAAAAACTGTTTTTT.

The rearrangement links TRBV30 to TRBJ1-3; D unresolved. The CDR3 spans 13 residues. CDR1 is GTSNPN and CDR2 is SVGIG in the germline V gene (reference sequence). V lost 4 bases and J 6 bases, leaving 13 bases between the germline ends. The CDR3 DNA sequence: TGTGCCTGGACCCCCTCGGGGAAAAACACCATATATTTT. Its translation is CAWTPSGKNTIYF.

The chain joins TRBV5-1 to TRBJ2-3; D is unclear. This CDR3 contains 16 residues. V lost 3 bases and J lost 0, with 14 bases in between. Germline V lookup: CDR1 SGHRS, CDR2 YFSETQ. CDR3 nucleotide sequence: TGCGCCAGCAGCTCGTCCATTAGCACTAGCACAGATACGCAGTATTTT. It translates to CASSSSISTSTDTQYF.

The V gene is TRBV7-9, the J gene TRBJ2-7; 12 bases are a match to TRBD1. This CDR3 region has 16 residues. Germline V lookup: CDR1 SEHNR, CDR2 FQNEAQ (reference sequence). V dropped 4 bases and J dropped 2; count of bases not matched to a gene: 6. In DNA form, the CDR3 reads TGTGCCAGCAGCTCCCAGGGACAGGGGGCCCCCTACGAGCAGTACTTC. Its protein is CASSSQGQGAPYEQYF.

As concerns this clone: A read error may explain this, as a much larger clone is one base away. The identical CDR3 is also encoded by other nucleotide sequences in the sample. The gene calls are TRBV7-9 and TRBJ1-1; D is possibly TRBD1 (5 bases). The CDR3 contains 13 residues. From germline, CDR1 is SEHNR and CDR2 FQNEAQ (reference sequence). V was pared by 5 bases and J by 3 bases, with 10 bases between. CDR3 protein: CASSLTGDTEAFF. CDR3 DNA: TGTGCCAGCAGCCTTACGGGGGACACTGAAGCTTTCTTT.

The chain recombines TRBV6-5 with TRBJ1-1; 8 nucleotides align to TRBD1. Germline lookup yields CDR1 MNHEY and CDR2 SVGAGI. The CDR3 covers 15 residues. V was pared by 5 bases and J by 0 bases, with 5 bases of the junction left unmatched. DNA of the CDR3: TGTGCCAGCAGTCAGACAGGGGTGATGAACACTGAAGCTTTCTTT. This codes for CASSQTGVMNTEAFF.

The chain combines TRBV5-1 with TRBJ2-3, with D unclear. This CDR3 has 15 amino acids. Germline values: CDR1 SGHRS, CDR2 YFSETQ. Trimming pared 0 bases from V and 5 bases from J, leaving 13 bases between. CDR3 sequence reads: CASSLALPEGDTQYF. The CDR3 DNA reads as TGCGCCAGCAGCTTGGCACTCCCCGAAGGAGATACGCAGTATTTT. Using reference TRBV5-1 and TRBJ2-3 for the parts outside the CDR3, the full variable domain is KAGVTQTPRYLIKTRGQQVTLSCSPISGHRSVSWYQQTPGQGLQFLFEYFSETQRNKGNFPGRFSGRQFSNSRSEMNVSTLELGDSALYLCASSLALPEGDTQYFGPGTRLTVL.

The V call is TRBV6-1, the J call TRBJ2-5; weak D call: TRBD1 (5 bases). This CDR3 is built from 15 residues. Trimming removed 7 bases at V and 7 bases at J, with 22 bases between. Looked up from germline, CDR1 is MNHNS and CDR2 is SASEGT. The CDR3 protein is CASTVQGTSGGTQYF. The DNA for the CDR3 is TGTGCCAGCACGGTCCAGGGTACATCGGGTGGGACCCAGTACTTC.

V is TRBV7-6 and J is TRBJ2-3; the match to TRBD2 covers 8 bases. The CDR3 extends over 15 amino acids. The germline CDR1 and CDR2 sequences are SGHVS and FNYEAQ. J lost 5 bases, V lost 1 base, and 5 bases had no gene match. This chain's CDR3 is CASSLVREGGDTQYF. CDR3 sequence (DNA): TGTGCCAGCAGCTTAGTTCGGGAGGGGGGAGATACGCAGTATTTT.

The chain is built from TRBV4-1 and TRBJ2-5, with 8 bases that match TRBD2. The CDR3 sequence is 14 residues long. Germline lookup yields CDR1 MGHRA and CDR2 YSYEKL. V was clipped by 6 bases and J by 5 bases; unmatched bases: 8. CDR3 protein: CASRPTSVSETQYF. DNA for the CDR3: TGCGCCAGCAGGCCGACTAGCGTTTCGGAGACCCAGTACTTC.

This clone was counted a few times. The rearrangement links TRBV5-4 to TRBJ2-1, with a possible D match to TRBD2 (6 bases). The CDR3 has 15 amino acids. The V gene's germline CDR1 is SGHNT and CDR2 YYREEE (reference sequence). Between the trimmed V and J ends, which lost 0 bases and 2 bases, there was a span of 9 bases. Here the CDR3 DNA reads TGTGCCAGCAGCTTGGACGGGAGTGCCTACAATGAGCAGTTCTTC. Its protein product is CASSLDGSAYNEQFF.

The chain carries TRBV27 and TRBJ2-5, with D tentatively TRBD1 (5 bases). Trimming removed 3 bases from V and 3 bases from J, with 14 bases in between. Germline V CDR1 and CDR2: MNHEY, SMNVEV (reference sequence). The CDR3 spans 15 residues. CDR3 nucleotide sequence: TGTGCCAGCAGTTTCATGGGGCCAGGAAAAGAGACCCAGTACTTC. Translated, it gives CASSFMGPGKETQYF.

The DNA for the CDR3 is TGTGCCACCAGCAGAGGTAGGACTAGCGGGAGGGCGAATGAGCAGTTCTTC. Its protein product is CATSRGRTSGRANEQFF. This rearrangement joins TRBV15 to TRBJ2-1; TRBD2 matches at 15 bases. The V gene's germline CDR1 is LNHNV and CDR2 YYDKDF (reference sequence). After removal of 1 base from V and 7 bases from J, the junction contained 5 bases not matched to a gene. The CDR3 length is 17 residues.

The gene calls are TRBV2 and TRBJ2-1; 8 nucleotides align to TRBD2. CDR1 is SNHLY and CDR2 is FYNNEI in the germline V gene. CDR3 length: 13 amino acids. Germline trimming cut 8 bases from V and 8 bases from J; bases unmatched to any gene: 8. The CDR3 loop reads CASRQAGVDEQFF. The CDR3, as DNA: TGTGCCAGCCGTCAAGCGGGAGTAGATGAGCAGTTCTTC.

The genes are TRBV11-2 and TRBJ1-1; D perhaps matches TRBD1 (6 bases). Germline lookup yields CDR1 SGHAT and CDR2 FQNNGV. V shed 3 bases and J shed 4 bases, with 9 bases lying between them. This CDR3 region has 13 residues. The DNA of the CDR3 is TGTGCCAGCAGCTTGGTCAGGGGCACTGAAGCTTTCTTT. Encoded protein: CASSLVRGTEAFF.

The chain carries TRBV19 and TRBJ1-5, with 7 positions matching TRBD1. The CDR3 length is 13 residues. The ends lost 8 bases at V and 7 bases at J; junction bases unmatched: 8. Looked up from germline, CDR1 is LNHDA and CDR2 is SQIVND (reference sequence). Written as DNA, the CDR3 is TGTGCCAGTGCCCGACAGGGCGGCCAGCCCCAGCATTTT. Translating it yields CASARQGGQPQHF.

The V call is TRBV5-1, the J call TRBJ2-1; perhaps TRBD2 as D (6 bases). V lost 5 bases to trimming and J lost 8 bases, with 20 bases between them. Germline V gives CDR1 SGHRS, CDR2 YFSETQ. The CDR3 runs 15 residues. CDR3: CASSGFLALGDEQFF. CDR3 nucleotide sequence: TGCGCCAGCAGTGGTTTCCTAGCGCTGGGGGATGAGCAGTTCTTC.

Details on this clone: This same CDR3 is encoded by further DNA sequences in the sample. The V gene is TRBV19, the J gene TRBJ1-5; 9 bases line up with TRBD1. CDR1 is LNHDA, CDR2 SQIVND, per germline (reference sequence). With V trimmed by 4 bases and J by 7 bases, 5 bases remained unmatched. CDR3 size: 14 residues. The CDR3 region has the DNA TGTGCCAGTAGTACCCGACAGGGGGGGCAGCCCCAGCATTTT. It specifies CASSTRQGGQPQHF.

The rearrangement links TRBV5-1 to TRBJ1-2; 8 bases map to TRBD1. V lost 2 bases and J lost 4; bases outside the gene matches: 4. From germline, CDR1 is SGHRS and CDR2 YFSETQ. The CDR3 is 14 residues long. The CDR3 here is CASSLQGVLYGYTF. The CDR3 DNA reads as TGCGCCAGCAGCTTACAGGGGGTACTCTATGGCTACACCTTC.

The V gene is TRBV11-3, the J gene TRBJ1-1, with D perhaps matching TRBD1 (5 bases). The CDR3 has 16 residues. Germline CDR1 SGHNT, CDR2 YENEEA. The V end lost 2 bases, the J end lost 0 bases, and 13 bases lay between the germline ends. CDR3 amino acids: CASSLRFGTVNTEAFF. CDR3 coding DNA: TGTGCCAGCAGCTTAAGGTTCGGGACGGTGAACACTGAAGCTTTCTTT.

The V gene is TRBV6-1, the J gene TRBJ1-5; D call uncertain. This CDR3 has 15 amino acids. Trimming cost V 4 bases and J 3 bases, with 13 bases left between them. CDR1 and CDR2 (germline): MNHNS, SASEGT. CDR3 nucleotides: TGTGCCAGCAGTGGGTGGGGTGGAGACAATCAGCCCCAGCATTTT. Translated, it gives CASSGWGGDNQPQHF.

CDR3 sequence (DNA): TGTGCCAGCAGTTTTCGCCAGGCTGGGGCCAACGTCCTGACTTTC. This gives the protein CASSFRQAGANVLTF. The chain links TRBV28 to TRBJ2-6; D is uncertain. The CDR3 loop spans 15 amino acids. V lost 3 bases and J lost 2, with 8 bases in between. Per the germline V gene, CDR1 is MDHEN and CDR2 is SYDVKM.

The J gene is TRBJ1-1, the V gene TRBV7-3, with a tentative D call TRBD1 (6 bases). The CDR3 length is 13 residues. V dropped 1 base and J dropped 8 bases, with 11 bases sitting between them. The germline V gene has CDR1 SGHTA and CDR2 FQGTGA. In nucleotides, the CDR3 is TGTGCCAGCAGCTTAAGTCCAGGGGCGGAAGCTTTCTTT. Its protein product is CASSLSPGAEAFF. Drawing the rest from reference TRBV7-3 and TRBJ1-1, the complete variable domain is GAGVSQTPSNKVTEKGKYVELRCDPISGHTALYWYRQSLGQGPEFLIYFQGTGAADDSGLPNDRFFAVRPEGSVSTLKIQRTERGDSAVYLCASSLSPGAEAFFGQGTRLTVV.

This chain uses TRBV28 with TRBJ2-3, with TRBD2 matching 7 bases. The J segment lost 0 bases and the V segment lost 5 bases, leaving 8 bases of the junction unmatched. Germline assignment: CDR1 MDHEN and CDR2 SYDVKM. The CDR3 length is 16 residues. This chain's CDR3 is CASSPNSGRSTDTQYF. The DNA of the CDR3 is TGTGCCAGCAGTCCAAATAGCGGGCGAAGCACAGATACGCAGTATTTT.